This T cell receptor (beta chain) derives from a study of Ad26.COV2.S vaccination and SARS-CoV-2 variants. Findings and limits, study-wide: Similar non-spike TCR breadth was observed in recipients of vaccine and of placebo. It was reported that spike-specific CD8+ and CD4+ T cell responses were substantially broad after vaccination. The TCR breadth and depth analyses may have produced an underestimate of total T cell responses.

As to treatment: about 20 received Ad26.COV2.S at low or high dose, single or two shots; several received placebo; per-sample allocation not given. After the first vaccine or placebo injection, samples were drawn on day 63. This table comes from immunoSEQ multiplex PCR, and its TCRdb copy is limited to in-frame clones, with some not included. This table has hundreds of thousands of clones, approximately 90% appearing once. As regards this clone: The antigen remains undetermined.

The source of this sequence is a person between 18 and 65 years old who received the Ad26.COV2.S COVID-19 vaccine or a placebo. The sequences come from peripheral blood, collected in a trial of Ad26.COV2.S vaccine versus placebo.

This CDR3 reads CASSSPSLQLNYGYTF. The CDR3 coding sequence is TGTGCCAGCAGTTCTCCGAGCCTACAGTTAAACTATGGCTACACCTTC. The V call is TRBV6-2 or TRBV6-3, the J call TRBJ1-2; D call uncertain. The CDR3 has 16 amino acids. Between the trimmed V and J ends, which lost 4 bases and 2 bases, there was a span of 17 bases. Germline CDR1 reads MNHEY; CDR2 reads SVGEGT.